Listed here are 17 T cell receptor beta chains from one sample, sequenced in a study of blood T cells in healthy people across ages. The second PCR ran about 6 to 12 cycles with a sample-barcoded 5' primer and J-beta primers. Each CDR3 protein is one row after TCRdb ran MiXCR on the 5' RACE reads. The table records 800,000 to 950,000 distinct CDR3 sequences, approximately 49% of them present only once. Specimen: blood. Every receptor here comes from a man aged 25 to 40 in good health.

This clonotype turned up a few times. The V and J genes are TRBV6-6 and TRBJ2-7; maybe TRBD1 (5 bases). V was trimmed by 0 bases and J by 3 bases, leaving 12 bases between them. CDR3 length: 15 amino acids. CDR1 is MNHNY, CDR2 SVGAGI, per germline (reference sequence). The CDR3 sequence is CASSYSSGHYYEQYF. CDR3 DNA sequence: TGTGCCAGCAGTTACTCATCCGGACATTACTACGAGCAGTACTTC.

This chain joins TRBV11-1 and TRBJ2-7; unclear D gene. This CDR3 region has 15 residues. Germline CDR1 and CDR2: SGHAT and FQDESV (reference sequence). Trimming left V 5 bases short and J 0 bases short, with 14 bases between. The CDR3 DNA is TGTGCCAGCAGCCGAGGAGACTCCCGCTCCTACGAGCAGTACTTC. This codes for CASSRGDSRSYEQYF.

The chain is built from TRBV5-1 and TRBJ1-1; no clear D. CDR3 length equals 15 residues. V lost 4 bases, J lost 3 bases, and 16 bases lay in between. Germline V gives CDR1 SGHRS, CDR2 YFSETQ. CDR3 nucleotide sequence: TGCGCCAGCAGCCTCTATGGCAGGATGGACACTGAAGCTTTCTTT. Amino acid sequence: CASSLYGRMDTEAFF.

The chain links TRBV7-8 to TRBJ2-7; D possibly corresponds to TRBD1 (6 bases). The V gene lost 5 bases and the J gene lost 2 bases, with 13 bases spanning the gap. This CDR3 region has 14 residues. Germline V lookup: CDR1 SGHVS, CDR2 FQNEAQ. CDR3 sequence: CASSPRTEPYEQYF. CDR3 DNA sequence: TGTGCCAGCAGCCCCCGGACAGAACCCTACGAGCAGTACTTC.

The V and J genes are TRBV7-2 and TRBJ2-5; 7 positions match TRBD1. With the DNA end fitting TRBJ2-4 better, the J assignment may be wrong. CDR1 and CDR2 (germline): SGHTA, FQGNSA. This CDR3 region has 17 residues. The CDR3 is CASSSPSQGVTQNIQYF. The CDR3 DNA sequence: TGTGCCAGCAGCTCCCCCTCGCAGGGGGTCACCCAAAACATTCAGTACTTC.

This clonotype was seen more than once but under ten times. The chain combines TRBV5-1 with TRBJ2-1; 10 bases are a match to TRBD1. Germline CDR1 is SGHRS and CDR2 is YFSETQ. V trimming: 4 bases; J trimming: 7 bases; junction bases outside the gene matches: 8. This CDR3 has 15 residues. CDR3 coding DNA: TGCGCCAGCAGCCCAGGGACAGGGGATCGGAATGAGCAGTTCTTC. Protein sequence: CASSPGTGDRNEQFF.

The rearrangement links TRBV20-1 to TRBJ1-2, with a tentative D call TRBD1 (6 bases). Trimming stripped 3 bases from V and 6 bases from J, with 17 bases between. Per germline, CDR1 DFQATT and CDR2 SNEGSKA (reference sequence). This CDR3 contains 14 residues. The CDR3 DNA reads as TGCAGTGCTAGCGGCAGGGGATGGCCCGATGGCTACACCTTC. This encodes CSASGRGWPDGYTF.

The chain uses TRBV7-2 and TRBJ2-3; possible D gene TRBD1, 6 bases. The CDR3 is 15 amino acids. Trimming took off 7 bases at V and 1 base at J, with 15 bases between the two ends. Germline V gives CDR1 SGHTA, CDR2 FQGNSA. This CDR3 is CASISRTEGTDTQYF. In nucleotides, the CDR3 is TGTGCCAGCATCTCCCGGACAGAAGGCACAGATACGCAGTATTTT.

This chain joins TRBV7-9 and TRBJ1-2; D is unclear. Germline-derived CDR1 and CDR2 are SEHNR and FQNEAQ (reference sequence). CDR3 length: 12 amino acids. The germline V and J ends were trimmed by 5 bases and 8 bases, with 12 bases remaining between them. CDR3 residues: CASSPVEGGYTF. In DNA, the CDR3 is TGTGCCAGCAGCCCTGTCGAGGGAGGCTACACCTTC.

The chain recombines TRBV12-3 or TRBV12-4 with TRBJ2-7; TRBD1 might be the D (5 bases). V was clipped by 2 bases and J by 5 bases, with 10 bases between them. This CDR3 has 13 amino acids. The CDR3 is CASSLLGANEQYF. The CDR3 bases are TGTGCCAGCAGTTTACTAGGGGCCAACGAGCAGTACTTC.

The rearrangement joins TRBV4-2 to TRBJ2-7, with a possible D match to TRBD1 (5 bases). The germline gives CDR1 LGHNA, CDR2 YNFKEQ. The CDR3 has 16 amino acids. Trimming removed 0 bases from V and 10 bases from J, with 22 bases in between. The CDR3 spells CASSQDWEQAKNTQYF. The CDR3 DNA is TGTGCCAGCAGCCAAGATTGGGAACAGGCCAAAAACACTCAGTACTTC.

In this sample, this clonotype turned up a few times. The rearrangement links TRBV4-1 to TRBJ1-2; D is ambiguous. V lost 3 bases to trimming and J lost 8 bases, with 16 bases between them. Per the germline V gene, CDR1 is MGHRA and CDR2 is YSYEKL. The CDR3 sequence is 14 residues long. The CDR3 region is CASSQEGRMEGYTF. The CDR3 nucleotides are TGCGCCAGCAGCCAGGAAGGACGGATGGAGGGCTACACCTTC.

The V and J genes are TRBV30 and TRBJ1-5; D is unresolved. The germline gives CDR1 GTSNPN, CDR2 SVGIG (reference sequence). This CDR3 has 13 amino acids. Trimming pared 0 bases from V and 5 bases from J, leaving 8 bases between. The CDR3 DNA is TGTGCCTGGAGTGTCTCCCAGGATCAGCCCCAGCATTTT. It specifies CAWSVSQDQPQHF.

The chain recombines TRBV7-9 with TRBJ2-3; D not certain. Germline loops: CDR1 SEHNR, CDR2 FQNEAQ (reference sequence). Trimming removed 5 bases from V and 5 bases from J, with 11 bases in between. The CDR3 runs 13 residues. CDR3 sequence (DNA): TGTGCCAGCAGCCCGCTGACAAGAGATACGCAGTATTTT. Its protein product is CASSPLTRDTQYF.

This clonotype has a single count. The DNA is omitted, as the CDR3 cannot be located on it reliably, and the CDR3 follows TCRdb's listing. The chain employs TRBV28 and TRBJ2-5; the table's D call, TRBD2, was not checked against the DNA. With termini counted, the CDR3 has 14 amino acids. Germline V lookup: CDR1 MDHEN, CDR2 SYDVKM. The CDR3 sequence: CASSFGAGPYEQYF.

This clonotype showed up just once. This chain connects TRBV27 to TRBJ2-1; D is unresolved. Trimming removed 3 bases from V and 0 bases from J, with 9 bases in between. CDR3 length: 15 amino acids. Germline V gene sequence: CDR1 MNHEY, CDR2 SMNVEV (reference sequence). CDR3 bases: TGTGCCAGCAGTTTTTTTCTGAGCTCCTACAATGAGCAGTTCTTC. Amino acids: CASSFFLSSYNEQFF.

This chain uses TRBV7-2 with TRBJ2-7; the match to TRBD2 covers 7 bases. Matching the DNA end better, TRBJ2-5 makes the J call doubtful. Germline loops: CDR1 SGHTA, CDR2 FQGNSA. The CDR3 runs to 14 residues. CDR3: CASSTTSMGRTQYF. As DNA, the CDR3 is TGTGCCAGCAGCACGACTAGCATGGGGAGGACCCAGTACTTC.